A single T cell receptor beta chain is shown here with its context. The data were obtained in a study of blood T cells in healthy people across ages. Combining a sample-barcoded 5' primer with a J-beta primer mix, a second PCR ran for roughly 6 to 12 cycles. TCRdb recomputed calls from the 5' RACE reads with MiXCR, one row per CDR3 protein. The data hold around 1.7 million distinct CDR3 sequences, with 28% observed a single time. This TCR derives from a woman aged 25 to 39 in good health. The specimen sequenced was blood.

CDR3 DNA: TGCGCCAGCAGCTTAGAAGGGATCCTTTACGAGCAGTACTTC. The encoded protein is CASSLEGILYEQYF. The rearrangement uses TRBV5-1 and TRBJ2-7; no clear D. Germline CDR1 SGHRS, CDR2 YFSETQ. The CDR3 length is 14 residues. V lost 2 bases, J lost 4 bases, and 13 bases lay in between.